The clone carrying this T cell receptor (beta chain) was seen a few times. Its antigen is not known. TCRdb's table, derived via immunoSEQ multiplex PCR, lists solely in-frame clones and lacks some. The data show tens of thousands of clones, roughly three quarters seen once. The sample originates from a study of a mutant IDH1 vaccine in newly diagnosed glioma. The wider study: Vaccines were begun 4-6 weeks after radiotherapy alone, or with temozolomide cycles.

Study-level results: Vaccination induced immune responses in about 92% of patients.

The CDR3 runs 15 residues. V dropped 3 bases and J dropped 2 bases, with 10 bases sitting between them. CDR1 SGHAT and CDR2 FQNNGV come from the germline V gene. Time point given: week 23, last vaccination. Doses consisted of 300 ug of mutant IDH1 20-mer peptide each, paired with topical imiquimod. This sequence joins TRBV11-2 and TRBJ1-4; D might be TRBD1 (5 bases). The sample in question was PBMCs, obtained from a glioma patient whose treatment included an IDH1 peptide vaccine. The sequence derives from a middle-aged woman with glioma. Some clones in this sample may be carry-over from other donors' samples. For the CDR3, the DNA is TGTGCCAGCAGCTTCTGGGCAGGGACTAATGAAAAACTGTTTTTT. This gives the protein CASSFWAGTNEKLFF.